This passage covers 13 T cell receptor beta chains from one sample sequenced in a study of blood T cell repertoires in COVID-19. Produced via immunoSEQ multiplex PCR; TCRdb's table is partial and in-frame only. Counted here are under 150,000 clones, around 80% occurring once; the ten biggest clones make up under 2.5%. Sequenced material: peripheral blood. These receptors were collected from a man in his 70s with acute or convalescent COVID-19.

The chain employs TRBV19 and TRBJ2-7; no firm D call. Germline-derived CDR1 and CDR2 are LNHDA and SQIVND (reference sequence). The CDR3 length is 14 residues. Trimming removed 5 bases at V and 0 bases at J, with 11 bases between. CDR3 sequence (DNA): TGTGCCAGTAGTTTCTCGAGGAGCTCCTACGAGCAGTACTTC. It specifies CASSFSRSSYEQYF.

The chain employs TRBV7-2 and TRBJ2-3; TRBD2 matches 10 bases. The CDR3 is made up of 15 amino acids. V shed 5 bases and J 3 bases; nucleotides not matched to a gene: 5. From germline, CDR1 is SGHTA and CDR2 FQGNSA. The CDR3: CASSQSGGATDTQYF. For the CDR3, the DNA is TGTGCCAGCAGCCAAAGCGGGGGGGCAACAGATACGCAGTATTTT.

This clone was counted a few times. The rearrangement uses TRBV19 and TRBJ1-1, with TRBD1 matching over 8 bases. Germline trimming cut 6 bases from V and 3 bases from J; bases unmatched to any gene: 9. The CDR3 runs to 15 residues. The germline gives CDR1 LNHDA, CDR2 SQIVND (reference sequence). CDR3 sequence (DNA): TGTGCCAGTAGGACGCAGGGGGCGCGGGACACTGAAGCTTTCTTT. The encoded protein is CASRTQGARDTEAFF.

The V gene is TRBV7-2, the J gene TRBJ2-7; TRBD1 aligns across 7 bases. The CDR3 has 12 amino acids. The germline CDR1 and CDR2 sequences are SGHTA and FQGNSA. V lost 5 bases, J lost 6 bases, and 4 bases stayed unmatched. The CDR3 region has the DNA TGTGCCAGCAGCCCGACAGGGCGCGAGCAGTACTTC. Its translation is CASSPTGREQYF.

The CDR3 coding sequence is TGTGCCAGCAGTTACTCAACAGGGGATATTGGCACTGAAGCTTTCTTT. Protein product: CASSYSTGDIGTEAFF. V and J are TRBV6-5 and TRBJ1-1; TRBD1 aligns across 7 bases. The ends lost 0 bases at V and 4 bases at J; junction bases unmatched: 8. This CDR3 region has 16 residues. Germline values: CDR1 MNHEY, CDR2 SVGAGI.

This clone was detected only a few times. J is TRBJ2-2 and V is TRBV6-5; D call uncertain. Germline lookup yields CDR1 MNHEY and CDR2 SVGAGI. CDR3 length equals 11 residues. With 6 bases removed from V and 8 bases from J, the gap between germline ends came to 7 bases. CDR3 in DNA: TGTGCCAGCAGCTACGAGGGGGAGCTGTTTTTT. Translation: CASSYEGELFF.

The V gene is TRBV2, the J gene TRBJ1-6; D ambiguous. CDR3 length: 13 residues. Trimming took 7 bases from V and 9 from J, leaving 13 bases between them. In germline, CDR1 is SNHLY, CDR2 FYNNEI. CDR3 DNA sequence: TGTGCCAGCAATCGAGTCCCGGGTTCACCCCTCCACTTT. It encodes CASNRVPGSPLHF.

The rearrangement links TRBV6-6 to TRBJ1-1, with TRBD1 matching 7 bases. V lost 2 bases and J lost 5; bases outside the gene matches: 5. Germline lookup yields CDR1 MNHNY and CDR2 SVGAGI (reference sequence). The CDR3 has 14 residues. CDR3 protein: CASSYDRVGTEAFF. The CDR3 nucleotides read TGTGCCAGCAGTTACGACAGGGTCGGTACTGAAGCTTTCTTT.

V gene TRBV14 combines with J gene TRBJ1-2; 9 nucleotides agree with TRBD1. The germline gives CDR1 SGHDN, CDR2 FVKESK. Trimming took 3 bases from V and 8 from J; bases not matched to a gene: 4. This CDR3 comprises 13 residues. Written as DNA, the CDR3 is TGTGCCAGCAGCCACGGACAGGGGTTGGGCTACACCTTC. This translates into CASSHGQGLGYTF.

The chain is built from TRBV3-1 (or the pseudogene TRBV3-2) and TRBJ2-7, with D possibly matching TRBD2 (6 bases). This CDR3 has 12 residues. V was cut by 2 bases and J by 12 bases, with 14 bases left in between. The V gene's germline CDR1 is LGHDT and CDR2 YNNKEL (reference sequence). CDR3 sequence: CASSQNSRGWYF. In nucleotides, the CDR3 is TGTGCCAGCAGCCAAAACAGCCGGGGGTGGTACTTC.

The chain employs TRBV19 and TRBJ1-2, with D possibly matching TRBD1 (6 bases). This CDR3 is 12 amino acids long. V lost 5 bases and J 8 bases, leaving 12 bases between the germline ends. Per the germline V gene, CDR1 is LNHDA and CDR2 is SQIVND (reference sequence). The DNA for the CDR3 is TGTGCCAGTAGTGCCACAGGGCACGGCTACACCTTC. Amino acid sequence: CASSATGHGYTF.

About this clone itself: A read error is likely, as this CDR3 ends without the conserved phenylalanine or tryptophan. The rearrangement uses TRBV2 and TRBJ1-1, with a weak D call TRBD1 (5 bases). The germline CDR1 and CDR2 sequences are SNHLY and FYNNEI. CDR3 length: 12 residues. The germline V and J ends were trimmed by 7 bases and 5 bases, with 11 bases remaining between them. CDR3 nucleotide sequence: TGTGCCAGCAACCGTGGGGGGACTGAAGCTTTCCTT. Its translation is CASNRGGTEAFL.

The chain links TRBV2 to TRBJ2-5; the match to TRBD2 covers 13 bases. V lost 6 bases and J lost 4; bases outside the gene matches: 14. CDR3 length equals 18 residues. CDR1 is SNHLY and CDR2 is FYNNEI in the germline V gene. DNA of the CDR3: TGTGCCAGCAGCAAACGCCTCGGACTAGCGGGGGAAGGAGAGACCCAGTACTTC. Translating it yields CASSKRLGLAGEGETQYF.